This T cell receptor (beta chain) was obtained from a study of T cells expressing NK-cell markers. Study-wide results and caveats: Dominant NKG2C+ clonotypes made up about 1.0-7.0% of CD8+ T cells in several donors.

As to this clonotype: Its antigen is unidentified.

Germline values: CDR1 SGHRS, CDR2 YFSETQ. This CDR3 region has 12 residues. TCRdb re-analyzed the 5' RACE reads; it lists each CDR3 protein once, without DNA. Reported are about 260,000 distinct CDR3 sequences; the ten largest clones contain 0.39%. The origin of this receptor is a man aged 18 to 35 in good health. This rearrangement joins TRBV5-1 to TRBJ2-3; no DNA is available, so the TRBD1 call from TCRdb remains unchecked. Sample: blood T cells: a sorted CD56 or NKG2C T cell subset, CD4+ or CD8+ T cells, or bulk PBMC T cells (not recorded which). CDR3 sequence reads: CASSPGASTQYF.